The rows below give T cell receptor beta chains drawn from one sample of a study of spatial heterogeneity in lung cancer. Via MiXCR, TCRdb re-called the 5' RACE reads, giving one row per CDR3 protein. The sample has 45,000 to 55,000 distinct CDR3 sequences, 10% to 15% seen once. The starting material was PBMCs, obtained at follow-up. These receptors all come from a male donor with early-stage non-small cell lung cancer. Both conserved end residues are part of each CDR3. D genes are given only for firm matches. Only some rows state a clone size, as once, few, many or a class for expanded clones.

d_call clone_size j_call v_call cdr3_aa cdr3_nt
NA NA TRBJ1-2 TRBV20-1 CSAQQGSSNYGYTF TGCAGTGCCCAACAGGGCTCTTCTAACTATGGCTACACCTTC
NA many TRBJ2-1 TRBV20-1 CSARDQWSEQFF TGCAGTGCTAGAGATCAATGGAGTGAGCAGTTCTTC
TRBD2 many TRBJ2-5 TRBV20-1 CSARDWLAGVETQYF TGCAGTGCTAGAGATTGGCTAGCGGGGGTGGAGACCCAGTACTTC
NA NA TRBJ2-2 TRBV19 CASVVGPQNTGELFF TGTGCCTCAGTAGTCGGACCGCAGAACACCGGGGAGCTGTTTTTT
TRBD2 many TRBJ2-1 TRBV20-1 CSARGARLAGVTNEQFF TGCAGTGCTAGAGGAGCGAGACTAGCGGGAGTAACCAATGAGCAGTTCTTC
TRBD2 many TRBJ2-7 TRBV12-3/TRBV12-4 CASSVVAGGPYEQYF TGTGCCAGCAGTGTCGTAGCGGGGGGCCCGTACGAGCAGTACTTC
NA few TRBJ2-1 TRBV3-1 CASSQGRVNEQFF TGTGCCAGCAGCCAAGGGAGAGTCAATGAGCAGTTCTTC
TRBD1 NA TRBJ1-1 TRBV7-9 CASSPSGGAWAFF TGTGCCAGCAGCCCCTCAGGGGGCGCGTGGGCTTTCTTT
NA many TRBJ2-3 TRBV30 CAWSTRLTQYF TGTGCCTGGAGTACAAGGCTAACGCAGTATTTT
NA many TRBJ1-2 TRBV6-5 CASSMGRQGYRYTF TGTGCCAGCAGTATGGGTAGGCAGGGATATCGCTACACCTTC
NA NA TRBJ2-7 TRBV12-3/TRBV12-4 CASSRVRTYEQYF TGTGCCAGCAGTAGGGTCCGCACCTACGAGCAGTACTTC
TRBD2 many TRBJ2-7 TRBV27 CASSIGEGWNYEQYF TGTGCCAGCAGTATCGGGGAGGGTTGGAACTACGAGCAGTACTTC
NA many TRBJ2-7 TRBV7-9 CASSLDEAGTRNEQYF TGTGCCAGCAGCTTAGATGAGGCCGGGACGCGGAACGAGCAGTACTTC
TRBD2 many TRBJ2-1 TRBV20-1 CSARVGAGEVHEQFF TGCAGTGCTAGAGTTGGAGCGGGAGAGGTCCATGAGCAGTTCTTC
TRBD1 many TRBJ1-2 TRBV7-9 CASSLGGTGVPGYTF TGTGCCAGCAGCTTAGGAGGGACAGGGGTTCCTGGCTACACCTTC
NA few TRBJ2-1 TRBV5-1 CASSLVRGGTYNEQFF TGCGCCAGCAGCTTGGTAAGAGGGGGAACCTACAATGAGCAGTTCTTC
NA many TRBJ1-6 TRBV20-1 CSASRVSSYNSPLHF TGCAGTGCTAGTAGGGTTTCTTCCTATAATTCACCCCTCCACTTT
NA NA TRBJ1-1 TRBV18 CASSARGDSSEAFF TGTGCCAGCTCAGCCCGAGGAGACAGCTCTGAAGCTTTCTTT
TRBD1 NA TRBJ2-2 TRBV6-4 CASSDSHRGENTGELFF TGTGCCAGCAGTGACAGTCACAGGGGCGAGAACACCGGGGAGCTGTTTTTT
NA few TRBJ1-1 TRBV27 CVSRSRTAANTEAFF TGTGTCAGCAGGAGCAGGACAGCTGCGAACACTGAAGCTTTCTTT
TRBD2 few TRBJ2-2 TRBV6-1 CASSENRLAGLTGELFF TGTGCCAGCAGTGAAAATAGATTAGCGGGACTGACCGGGGAGCTGTTTTTT
NA many TRBJ1-6 TRBV11-2 CASSLDNNSPLHF TGTGCCAGCAGCTTAGACAATAATTCACCCCTCCACTTT
NA many TRBJ2-6 TRBV5-1 CASSPSSGGANVLTF TGCGCCAGCAGCCCGTCGTCCGGTGGGGCCAACGTCCTGACTTTC
NA NA TRBJ2-7 TRBV9 CASSPLSRGAYEQYF TGTGCCAGCAGCCCCCTCTCAAGAGGAGCCTACGAGCAGTACTTC
NA many TRBJ1-1 TRBV12-3/TRBV12-4 CASSSETQTEAFF TGTGCCAGCAGTTCTGAGACTCAAACTGAAGCTTTCTTT
NA many TRBJ1-1 TRBV12-3/TRBV12-4 CASSLHRPPAFF TGTGCCAGCAGTTTACACCGCCCGCCCGCTTTCTTT
NA NA TRBJ2-1 TRBV7-4 CASTLGQFF TGTGCCAGCACCCTCGGGCAGTTCTTC
NA NA TRBJ2-2 TRBV7-9 CASSTRTAGGGELFF TGTGCCAGCAGCACGCGGACGGCCGGGGGCGGGGAGCTGTTTTTT
NA many TRBJ2-3 TRBV18 CASSRGEGTDTQYF TGTGCCAGCTCACGAGGGGAGGGCACAGATACGCAGTATTTT
TRBD1 NA TRBJ1-2 TRBV6-5 CASRDSGGPNYGYTF TGTGCCAGCAGAGACTCAGGGGGACCTAACTATGGCTACACCTTC
TRBD1 few TRBJ1-1 TRBV18 CASSRTTVQGIGGRNTEAFF TGTGCCAGCTCTCGAACCACCGTACAGGGGATAGGGGGGAGGAACACTGAAGCTTTCTTT
NA NA TRBJ2-2 TRBV18 CASSPAEGDTGELFF TGTGCCAGCTCACCGGCGGAGGGGGACACCGGGGAGCTGTTTTTT
TRBD1 many TRBJ2-1 TRBV20-1 CSAPGTGGLNEQFF TGCAGTGCGCCCGGGACAGGGGGCTTGAATGAGCAGTTCTTC
NA many TRBJ1-4 TRBV27 CATRAARTMGEKLFF TGTGCCACCAGAGCCGCCAGGACAATGGGTGAAAAACTGTTTTTT
NA many TRBJ1-5 TRBV7-9 CASSLAGGRIVQPQHF TGTGCCAGCAGCTTAGCTGGGGGCCGGATAGTTCAGCCCCAGCATTTT
NA many TRBJ2-3 TRBV30 CAWTRARTDTQYF TGTGCCTGGACAAGGGCTCGTACAGATACGCAGTATTTT
NA many TRBJ1-1 TRBV20-1 CSAAGQSEAFF TGCAGTGCTGCCGGACAGTCTGAAGCTTTCTTT
NA many TRBJ2-3 TRBV7-9 CASSFSGYSTDTQYF TGTGCCAGCAGTTTTAGCGGTTATAGCACAGATACGCAGTATTTT
NA many TRBJ1-5 TRBV12-3/TRBV12-4 CASSPTRQNQPQHF TGTGCCAGCAGCCCCACCCGACAAAATCAGCCCCAGCATTTT
NA many TRBJ1-1 TRBV7-9 CASSLLSEAFF TGTGCCAGCAGCTTACTTAGTGAAGCTTTCTTT
NA many TRBJ1-2 TRBV12-3/TRBV12-4 CASTTKVPYGYTF TGTGCCAGCACCACGAAAGTCCCCTATGGCTACACCTTC
NA many TRBJ1-2 TRBV6-1 CASNGGWQFLGYTF TGTGCCAGCAATGGAGGATGGCAGTTCCTGGGCTACACCTTC
NA many TRBJ1-1 TRBV7-9 CASSFGPMNTEAFF TGTGCCAGCAGCTTTGGGCCGATGAACACTGAAGCTTTCTTT
NA NA TRBJ2-1 TRBV7-9 CASSLGSSYNEQFF TGTGCCAGCAGCCTGGGAAGCTCCTACAATGAGCAGTTCTTC
TRBD1 many TRBJ1-1 TRBV27 CASSPTGSAEAFF TGTGCCAGCAGTCCGACAGGGAGCGCTGAAGCTTTCTTT
TRBD1 many TRBJ1-1 TRBV6-5 CASSQDRVGTEAFF TGTGCCAGCAGTCAGGACAGGGTGGGCACTGAAGCTTTCTTT
NA few TRBJ2-7 TRBV7-2 CASSPWDPSYEQYF TGTGCCAGCAGCCCGTGGGATCCTTCCTACGAGCAGTACTTC
NA many TRBJ2-1 TRBV7-9 CASSFPPGRGKGYNEQFF TGTGCCAGCAGCTTCCCCCCTGGCAGGGGAAAAGGCTACAATGAGCAGTTCTTC
TRBD2 NA TRBJ2-1 TRBV5-4 CAIVAGGPSSYNEQFF TGTGCCATCGTAGCGGGAGGTCCTAGCTCCTACAATGAGCAGTTCTTC
NA many TRBJ2-6 TRBV30 CAWSPRGSGANVLTF TGTGCCTGGAGCCCCCGTGGGTCTGGGGCCAACGTCCTGACTTTC
TRBD1 NA TRBJ2-7 TRBV7-2 CASSPDRPYEQYF TGTGCCAGCAGCCCGGACAGGCCATACGAGCAGTACTTC
NA many TRBJ1-1 TRBV20-1 CSAPKLDTEAFF TGCAGTGCTCCTAAGTTAGACACTGAAGCTTTCTTT
NA many TRBJ1-1 TRBV12-3/TRBV12-4 CASSPLTPNTEAFF TGTGCCAGCAGCCCCCTCACACCGAACACTGAAGCTTTCTTT
NA few TRBJ2-2 TRBV19 CASTPRRPHGELFF TGTGCCAGTACCCCTCGGAGGCCCCACGGGGAGCTGTTTTTT